The rows below give T cell receptor beta chains drawn from one sample of a study of blood T cell repertoires in COVID-19. Sequencing used immunoSEQ multiplex PCR; TCRdb keeps in-frame clones, though not all of them. The sample contains roughly 46,000 clones, around 83% of which appear only once. The sequenced sample was PBMCs or T cells enriched from blood (not recorded which). The receptors shown here come from a woman aged 45-60 years who had recovered from COVID-19. Both conserved end residues are part of each CDR3. The order of the fields is clone size, J gene, D gene, V gene, CDR3 DNA, CDR3 protein. D genes are given only for firm matches. Part of the rows lack a size; the others show once, few, many or a class for expanded clones.

NA,TRBJ2-3,TRBD2,TRBV28,TGTGCCAGCAGTTCTAGCGGGGGGGAGGGCACAGATACGCAGTATTTT,CASSSSGGEGTDTQYF
NA,TRBJ1-6,NA,TRBV14,TGTGCCAGCAGCCTTGACAGAGTTTCACCCCTCCACTTT,CASSLDRVSPLHF
NA,TRBJ1-4,NA,TRBV7-2,TGTGCCAGCAGCTTAAATTTTGATCGCCAGACTAGTGAAAAACTGTTTTTT,CASSLNFDRQTSEKLFF
NA,TRBJ1-2,TRBD1,TRBV5-6,TGTGCCAGCAGCCCGCCTACAGGGGCGGCCTATGGCTACACCTTC,CASSPPTGAAYGYTF
NA,TRBJ2-1,TRBD1,TRBV5-6,TGTGCCAGCACCGAGTTGAGGACAGGGGCCATCAATGAGCAGTTCTTC,CASTELRTGAINEQFF
few,TRBJ2-7,TRBD1,TRBV4-2,TGTGCCAGCAGCCAAACCTCGACAGGGGGCTACTCCTACGAGCAGTACTTC,CASSQTSTGGYSYEQYF
NA,TRBJ2-7,TRBD2,TRBV15,TGTGCCACCAGCAGATTCGCTACTAGCGGGAGTTCATTGAGCTCCTACGAGCAGTACTTC,CATSRFATSGSSLSSYEQYF
NA,TRBJ1-4,TRBD1,TRBV18,TGTGCCAGCTCTCCCAGAACAGGGGATGAAAAACTGTTTTTT,CASSPRTGDEKLFF
NA,TRBJ1-2,NA,TRBV7-2,TGTGCCAGCAGCCCATTATTCACAGCAAACTATGGCTACACCTTC,CASSPLFTANYGYTF
NA,TRBJ2-1,TRBD2,TRBV7-6,TGTGCCAGCAGCGCGGGGGACCGAAGGGGAACCAATGAGCAGTTCTTC,CASSAGDRRGTNEQFF
few,TRBJ1-6,NA,TRBV7-9,TGTGCCAGCAACTCAGGCGGGGTTTCACCCCTCCACTTT,CASNSGGVSPLHF
NA,TRBJ2-3,TRBD2,TRBV20-1,TGCAGTGCTAGTTGGACTAGCGGGGGCGATACGCAGTATTTT,CSASWTSGGDTQYF
NA,TRBJ2-7,TRBD1,TRBV5-4,TGTGCCAGCAGCCGCGGTGGGGACAGTTTAATCTACGAGCAGTACTTC,CASSRGGDSLIYEQYF
few,TRBJ2-4,NA,TRBV19,TGTGCCAGTACCGGACAGACCGGCCTCGGCATTCAGTACTTC,CASTGQTGLGIQYF
NA,TRBJ1-5,TRBD1,TRBV4-1,TGCGCCAGCAGCCTTGTCCCGGGACAGGGGGTACAGCCCCAGCATTTT,CASSLVPGQGVQPQHF
NA,TRBJ2-6,NA,TRBV6-2/TRBV6-3,TGTGCCAGCAGTTACCGGGGGTTCCCCGGGGCCAACGTCCTGACTTTC,CASSYRGFPGANVLTF
NA,TRBJ1-5,NA,TRBV7-2,TGTGCCAGCAGCGTTGACAGAACGAGCAATCAGCCCCAGCATTTT,CASSVDRTSNQPQHF
NA,TRBJ2-1,TRBD2,TRBV7-2,TGTGCCAGCAGCCGGGTCGGGACTAGCGGAAACAATGAGCAGTTCTTC,CASSRVGTSGNNEQFF
once,TRBJ1-2,NA,TRBV18,TGTGCCAGCTCTGCCGGCCCCGGGGGGAATGGCTACACCTTC,CASSAGPGGNGYTF
NA,TRBJ2-2,TRBD2,TRBV19,TGTGCCAGTAGTATCGTTGGGACTAGCGGGACCCACGTCGGGGAGCTGTTTTTT,CASSIVGTSGTHVGELFF
NA,TRBJ2-1,TRBD2,TRBV3-1/TRBV3-2,TGTGCCAGCAGACTGAGCGGGGGACCCAACAATGAGCAGTTCTTC,CASRLSGGPNNEQFF
NA,TRBJ2-3,NA,TRBV7-9,TGTGCCATCACGACTGGCGGAGCTAGCACAGATACGCAGTATTTT,CAITTGGASTDTQYF
NA,TRBJ1-4,NA,TRBV30,TGTGCCTGGACCGAGGGCTCGGCTGAAAAACTGTTTTTT,CAWTEGSAEKLFF
NA,TRBJ2-7,TRBD2,TRBV11-2,TGTGCCAGCAGCCAAACTAGCGGGGTCTACGAGCAGTACTTC,CASSQTSGVYEQYF
NA,TRBJ2-5,NA,TRBV19,TGTGCCAGTAGTATCGAGGCAGGGACTTTCAAGACCCAGTACTTC,CASSIEAGTFKTQYF
NA,TRBJ1-1,NA,TRBV7-8,TGTGCCAGCAGCTTAGGACGGGGGAACACTGAAGCTTTCTTT,CASSLGRGNTEAFF
NA,TRBJ1-4,TRBD1,TRBV19,TGTGCCAGTACCCCCGGGACAGGAGATGAAAAACTGTTTTTT,CASTPGTGDEKLFF
NA,TRBJ2-5,NA,TRBV18,TGTGCCAGCTCACCACCCTACCAGGTCGGGACCCAGTACTTC,CASSPPYQVGTQYF
NA,TRBJ2-7,NA,TRBV7-9,TGTGCCAGCAGCTTAGGAGTGGACATGATACCCTACGAGCAGTACTTC,CASSLGVDMIPYEQYF
NA,TRBJ1-1,NA,TRBV12-3/TRBV12-4,TGTGCCAGCAGTTTAAGGGGGAACACTGAAGCTTTCTTT,CASSLRGNTEAFF
NA,TRBJ1-4,TRBD1,TRBV7-9,TGTGCCAGCAGGAGGACAGGGGGTTACGAAAAACTGTTTTTT,CASRRTGGYEKLFF
few,TRBJ2-7,TRBD2,TRBV27,TGTGCCAGCAGGAGGACTAGCGGGAGGTACGAGCAGTACTTC,CASRRTSGRYEQYF
once,TRBJ2-1,TRBD2,TRBV6-1,TGTGCCAGCAGTGAAGCGGGACTAGCGGGAGGTTTCTACAATGAGCAGTTCTTC,CASSEAGLAGGFYNEQFF
NA,TRBJ1-6,NA,TRBV4-3,TGCGCCAGCAGCCAAGGGTTAGATTCACCCCTCCACTTT,CASSQGLDSPLHF
medium-sized,TRBJ1-2,NA,TRBV27,TGTGCCAGCAGTTCCATAAGGACAGATAACTATGGCTACACCTTC,CASSSIRTDNYGYTF
NA,TRBJ1-5,TRBD1,TRBV6-5,TGTGCCAGCATACAGGGGGCCAATCAGCCCCAGCATTTT,CASIQGANQPQHF
NA,TRBJ2-5,TRBD2,TRBV14,TGTGCCAGCAGCCGCAGACTCCTAGCGGGAGATCGGGAGACCCAGTACTTC,CASSRRLLAGDRETQYF
NA,TRBJ2-7,NA,TRBV7-9,TGTGCCAGCAGCGCGGACAGCCTCGACGCCTACGAGCAGTACTTC,CASSADSLDAYEQYF
NA,TRBJ1-4,NA,TRBV4-2,TGTGCCAGCGGACAACCGACAACTAATGAAAAACTGTTTTTT,CASGQPTTNEKLFF
once,TRBJ2-5,TRBD2,TRBV4-1,TGCGCCAGCCATATAACACCTGAGAGCGGGGGCTCGTACCAAGAGACCCAGTACTTC,CASHITPESGGSYQETQYF
NA,TRBJ2-7,NA,TRBV27,TGTGCCAGCAGACCCTTCGAGGTATCCTACGAGCAGTACTTC,CASRPFEVSYEQYF
NA,TRBJ1-6,NA,TRBV4-1,TGCGCCAGCAGCCAACGGTCTGCGTCGGAGTCACCCCTCCACTTT,CASSQRSASESPLHF
few,TRBJ1-5,NA,TRBV7-9,TGTGCCAGCAGCTTAGGGGGGCAGGCCCCCGATCAGCCCCAGCATTTT,CASSLGGQAPDQPQHF
few,TRBJ2-2,TRBD1,TRBV4-1,TGCGCCAGCAGCCCGGACAGGGCTAGGACCGGGGAGCTGTTTTTT,CASSPDRARTGELFF
NA,TRBJ2-5,NA,TRBV18,TGTGCCAGCTCACCCGAGGGCGAGACCCAGTACTTC,CASSPEGETQYF
NA,TRBJ1-5,NA,TRBV28,TGTGCCAGCAGATCATGGGCGAATCAGCCCCAGCATTTT,CASRSWANQPQHF
NA,TRBJ2-1,NA,TRBV3-1/TRBV3-2,TGTGCCAGCAGCCAAGGGGCGGGGATCTCCTACAATGAGCAGTTCTTC,CASSQGAGISYNEQFF
NA,TRBJ1-2,NA,TRBV28,TGTGCCAGCAAAATTTCTCAGGGGACCTATGGCTACACCTTC,CASKISQGTYGYTF
NA,TRBJ2-7,TRBD2,TRBV5-4,TGTGCCAGCAGCCTAGCGGGGGTGGGTGAGCAGTACTTC,CASSLAGVGEQYF
few,TRBJ2-7,NA,TRBV7-9,TGTGCCGTAGGGCAGGGAACCAACGAGCAGTACTTC,CAVGQGTNEQYF
NA,TRBJ1-4,TRBD1,TRBV28,TGTGCCAGCAGTGGGGGACAGGGGAGAAGGACTAATGAAAAACTGTTTTTT,CASSGGQGRRTNEKLFF
NA,TRBJ2-2,TRBD2,TRBV28,TGTGCCAGCATGACTAGCAGGAACACCGGGGAGCTGTTTTTT,CASMTSRNTGELFF
NA,TRBJ1-1,NA,TRBV7-2,TGTGCCAGCAGCCCAGGACAGTCCAACACTGAAGCTTTCTTT,CASSPGQSNTEAFF
NA,TRBJ1-1,TRBD1,TRBV28,TGTGCCAGCAGTGGAACCGGGACAGGGAACACTGAAGCTTTCTTT,CASSGTGTGNTEAFF
NA,TRBJ1-5,NA,TRBV6-5,TGTGCCAGCGAATACTACATGGGTAGCAATCAGCCCCAGCATTTT,CASEYYMGSNQPQHF
NA,TRBJ1-2,NA,TRBV5-1,TGCGCCAGCAGCTCCGAGGGAGGAAGCTATGGCTACACCTTC,CASSSEGGSYGYTF
NA,TRBJ1-2,NA,TRBV10-2,TGCGCCAGCAGGGGGACTGGGTCCGAAGCTAACTATGGCTACACCTTC,CASRGTGSEANYGYTF
NA,TRBJ2-3,NA,TRBV7-3,TGTGCCAGCAGCCGGTCAGGGGCGAGCACAGATACGCAGTATTTT,CASSRSGASTDTQYF
NA,TRBJ2-1,NA,TRBV11-2,TGTGCCAGCAGCTTATATCGGCGGCAGAGCTCCTACAATGAGCAGTTCTTC,CASSLYRRQSSYNEQFF
NA,TRBJ2-7,NA,TRBV5-1,TGCGCCAGCAGCTACGGAGGTCCCTACGAGCAGTACTTC,CASSYGGPYEQYF